Included here is one TCR beta chain sequence, with context. Produced via immunoSEQ multiplex PCR; TCRdb's table is partial and in-frame only. The profile shows 150,000 to 200,000 clones, 88% of them singletons. These data come from a study of T cell responses to AZD1222 COVID-19 vaccine. With 5 bases removed from V and 0 bases from J, the gap between germline ends came to 5 bases. Germline V gene lookup returns CDR1 SGHAT and CDR2 FQNNGV. CDR3 length: 13 amino acids. Sequenced here: peripheral blood, sampled 28 days after the second AZD1222 dose. V is TRBV11-2 and J is TRBJ2-4, with unresolved D. This TCR derives from an adult who received the AZD1222 COVID-19 vaccine. This CDR3 is CASSSLAKNIQYF. For the CDR3, the DNA is TGTGCCAGCAGCAGCCTAGCCAAAAACATTCAGTACTTC.